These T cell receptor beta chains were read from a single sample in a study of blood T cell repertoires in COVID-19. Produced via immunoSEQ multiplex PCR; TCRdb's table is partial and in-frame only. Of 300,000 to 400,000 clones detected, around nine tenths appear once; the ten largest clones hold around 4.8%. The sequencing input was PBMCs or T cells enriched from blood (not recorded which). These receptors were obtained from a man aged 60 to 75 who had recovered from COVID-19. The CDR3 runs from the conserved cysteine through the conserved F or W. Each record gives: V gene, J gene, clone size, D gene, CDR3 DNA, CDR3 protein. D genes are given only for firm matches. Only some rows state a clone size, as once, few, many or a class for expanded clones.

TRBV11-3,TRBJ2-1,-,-,TGTGCCAGCAGCTTAGGCGGGACCAACTACAATGAGCAGTTCTTC,CASSLGGTNYNEQFF
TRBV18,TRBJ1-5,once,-,TGTACCAGCTCACAAACGGGAGGGGTATTGGGTCAGCCCCAGCATTTT,CTSSQTGGVLGQPQHF
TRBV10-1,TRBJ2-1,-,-,TGCGCCAGCAGTGAGTCGCCAGGGTACAATGAGCAGTTCTTC,CASSESPGYNEQFF
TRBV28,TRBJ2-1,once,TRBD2,TGTGCCAGCAGCCGATCTAGCGGGGGTTTCAATGAGCAGTTCTTC,CASSRSSGGFNEQFF
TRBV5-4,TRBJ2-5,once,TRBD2,TGTGCCAGCAGCGAAACTACTAGCGCTCCGTACCAAGAGACCCAGTACTTC,CASSETTSAPYQETQYF
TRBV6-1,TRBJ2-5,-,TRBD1,TGTGCCAGCAGTCCGACAGGGAATAAGGTGACCCAGTACTTC,CASSPTGNKVTQYF
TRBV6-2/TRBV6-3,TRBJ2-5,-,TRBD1,TGTGCCAGCAGTTACACCAGGGGGCATGAGACCCAGTACTTC,CASSYTRGHETQYF
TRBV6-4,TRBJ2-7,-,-,TGTGCCAGCAGCCGGGACCCAGGGGGGGAGCAGTACTTC,CASSRDPGGEQYF
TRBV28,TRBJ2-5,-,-,TGTGCCAGCAGTTTATGGGAGGGGGGGAAGCAAGAGACCCAGTACTTC,CASSLWEGGKQETQYF
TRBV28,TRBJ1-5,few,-,TGTGCCAGCGGCTGGCAGATCAATCAGCCCCAGCATTTT,CASGWQINQPQHF
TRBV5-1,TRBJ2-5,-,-,TGCGCCAGCAGCCGCCAGGGGTCTCAAGAGACCCAGTACTTC,CASSRQGSQETQYF
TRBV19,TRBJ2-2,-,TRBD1,TGTGCCAGTAGTATTAGGGACAGGGGGCGAACCGGGGAGCTGTTTTTT,CASSIRDRGRTGELFF
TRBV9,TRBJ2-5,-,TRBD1,TGTGCCAGCAGCGTAGAGACAGGGGTCGTAGGGGATACCCAGTACTTC,CASSVETGVVGDTQYF
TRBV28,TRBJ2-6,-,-,TGTGCCAGCAGTTTCGGGTTGGGGGCGAGCTCTGGGGCCAACGTCCTGACTTTC,CASSFGLGASSGANVLTF
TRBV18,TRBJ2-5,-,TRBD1,TGTGCCAGCTCACCAGGACAGGGCCAAGAGACCCAGTACTTC,CASSPGQGQETQYF
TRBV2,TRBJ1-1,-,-,TGTGCCAGCAGTGATGACCAGACAGGGAACACTGAAGCTTTCTTT,CASSDDQTGNTEAFF
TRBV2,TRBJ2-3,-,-,TGTGCCAGCAGTGCAGTCAGGCTCAGCACAGATACGCAGTATTTT,CASSAVRLSTDTQYF
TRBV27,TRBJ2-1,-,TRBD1,TGTGCCAGCAGTTGGACCTCCGGGACAGGGGAGTTCTTC,CASSWTSGTGEFF
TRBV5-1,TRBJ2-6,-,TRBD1,TGCGCCAGCAGCTCCGGACAGGTCTCTGGGGCCAACGTCCTGACTTTC,CASSSGQVSGANVLTF
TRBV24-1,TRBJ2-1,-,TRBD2,TGTGCCACCAGTGAAGGGGCGGCTAGCGGTCGTAGCTCCTACAATGAGCAGTTCTTC,CATSEGAASGRSSYNEQFF
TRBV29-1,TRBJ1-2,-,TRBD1,TGCAGCGCCGACCAGGGGGCAGGGTGGGGCTACACCTTC,CSADQGAGWGYTF
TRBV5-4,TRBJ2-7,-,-,TGTGCCAGCAGCTTGAAAGGGGGTAACTCCTACGAGCAGTACTTC,CASSLKGGNSYEQYF
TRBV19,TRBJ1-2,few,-,TGTGCCAGTAGTATCACAGTCTATGGCTACACCTTC,CASSITVYGYTF
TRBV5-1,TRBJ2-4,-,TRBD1,TGCGCCAGCAGCTTGGCTGGGACAGGGAGCTACATTCAGTACTTC,CASSLAGTGSYIQYF
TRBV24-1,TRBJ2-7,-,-,TGTGCCACCAGTGACAGGGACATCCCTCCCTACGAGCAGTACTTC,CATSDRDIPPYEQYF
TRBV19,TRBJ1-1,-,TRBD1,TGTGCCAGTAGTATAGACAGGGGGGTACCTGAAGCTTTCTTT,CASSIDRGVPEAFF
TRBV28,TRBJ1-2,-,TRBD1,TGTGCCAGCACTTCCGGGACAGGGGGTCCCTATGGCTACACCTTC,CASTSGTGGPYGYTF
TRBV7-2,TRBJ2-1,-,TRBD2,TGTGCCAGCACAGCTAGCGGTTTTGACGATGAGCAGTTCTTC,CASTASGFDDEQFF
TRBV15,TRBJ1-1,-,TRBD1,TGTGCCACCAGCAGAGGACAGGGTGGGACTGAAGCTTTCTTT,CATSRGQGGTEAFF
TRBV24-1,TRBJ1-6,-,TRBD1,TGTGCCACCAGTGATTCTAGGACAGGGGACTCACCCCTCCACTTT,CATSDSRTGDSPLHF
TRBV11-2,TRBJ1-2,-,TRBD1,TGTGCCAGCAGTCTCGACAGGGCCTATGGCTACACCTTC,CASSLDRAYGYTF
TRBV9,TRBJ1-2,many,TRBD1,TGTGCCAGCAGCGACCGACAGGGAGGCCCAGCTAACTATGGCTACACCTTC,CASSDRQGGPANYGYTF
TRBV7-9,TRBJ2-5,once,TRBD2,TGTGCCAGCAGCTTAGCCGGACTAGCGGGAGTCCAAGAGACCCAGTACTTC,CASSLAGLAGVQETQYF
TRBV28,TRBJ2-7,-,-,TGTGCCAGCTCACCCGGGGACAGGATCTCAGGGGGGGACTACGAGCAGTACTTC,CASSPGDRISGGDYEQYF
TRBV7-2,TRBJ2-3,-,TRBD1,TGTGCCAGCAGCACCGGGGACAGTGGGGATACGCAGTATTTT,CASSTGDSGDTQYF
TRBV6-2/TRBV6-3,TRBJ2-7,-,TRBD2,TGTGCCAGCAGTTACTCCCCCAGAGGAGCGGGAGGTAACGAGCAGTACTTC,CASSYSPRGAGGNEQYF
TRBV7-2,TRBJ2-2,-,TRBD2,TGTGCCAGCAGCTCCCCAGGACTAGCGGGAGGGGCCGGGGAGCTGTTTTTT,CASSSPGLAGGAGELFF
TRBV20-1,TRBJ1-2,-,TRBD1,TGCAGTGCTAGTCGGACAGGGCCGGATGGCTACACCTTC,CSASRTGPDGYTF
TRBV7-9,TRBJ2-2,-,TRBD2,TGTGCCAGCGGCATGGGGGAGGGAACCGGGGAGCTGTTTTTT,CASGMGEGTGELFF
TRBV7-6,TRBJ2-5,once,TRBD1,TGTGCCAGCAGCTTAGTTCGGACAGGGACGGGAGAGACCCAGTACTTC,CASSLVRTGTGETQYF
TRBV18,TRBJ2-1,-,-,TGTGCCAGCTCACCACCGGAGGGGTGGGGAGCCAACAATGAGCAGTTCTTC,CASSPPEGWGANNEQFF
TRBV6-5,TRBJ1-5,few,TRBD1,TGTGCCAGCAGGTCAGGGGGCGGTAGCAATCAGCCCCAGCATTTT,CASRSGGGSNQPQHF
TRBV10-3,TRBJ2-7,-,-,TGTGCCATACAGGGAAGTGGTTCCTACGAGCAGTACTTC,CAIQGSGSYEQYF
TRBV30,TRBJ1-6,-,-,TGTGCCGGGGGACTTCCACCCCTCCACTTT,CAGGLPPLHF
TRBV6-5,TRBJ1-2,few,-,TGTGCCAGCAGTTACTATCCAGGGTATACGGAAGGCTACACCTTC,CASSYYPGYTEGYTF
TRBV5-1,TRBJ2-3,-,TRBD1,TGCGCCAGCAGCTTGGCAGGGGGCGCTGGGACAGATACGCAGTATTTT,CASSLAGGAGTDTQYF
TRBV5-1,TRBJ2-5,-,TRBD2,TGCGCCAGCCAGACTAGCGGGAGCCAAGAGACCCAGTACTTC,CASQTSGSQETQYF
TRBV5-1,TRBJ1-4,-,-,TGCGCCAGCAGCTTGACGGGTTCCGAAAAACTGTTTTTT,CASSLTGSEKLFF
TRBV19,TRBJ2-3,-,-,TGTGCCAGTAGTGAGGGGGGCACAGATACGCAGTATTTT,CASSEGGTDTQYF
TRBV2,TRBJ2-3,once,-,TGTGCCAGCAGAAAGGGGCAAGGTGGTGACACGCAGTATTTT,CASRKGQGGDTQYF
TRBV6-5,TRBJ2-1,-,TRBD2,TGTGCCAGCAGTCTAGCGGGAGGTCCTTACAATGAGCAGTTCTTC,CASSLAGGPYNEQFF
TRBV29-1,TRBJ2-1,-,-,TGCAGCGTGGCGGAGACGGGCTACAATGAGCAGTTCTTC,CSVAETGYNEQFF
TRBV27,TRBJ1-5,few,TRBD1,TGTGCCAGCAGACCGGGGCAGGGGGGAAGGAATCAGCCCCAGCATTTT,CASRPGQGGRNQPQHF
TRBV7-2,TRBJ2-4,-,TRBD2,TGTGCCAGCAGGAAAGCGGGAGTAGACATTCAGTACTTC,CASRKAGVDIQYF